Shown below are 32 T cell receptor beta chains from a single sample sequenced in a study of shared clonotypes between healthy human individuals. Libraries were prepared by immunoSEQ multiplex PCR; TCRdb keeps only in-frame clonotypes and omits some of them. Of over a million clones listed, roughly 80% are singletons. Specimen: memory CD4+ T cells sorted from blood. This sample's subset: CD45RA-negative fraction. The receptors stem from a man younger than 35 in good health.

The V gene is TRBV7-2, the J gene TRBJ2-2, with TRBD1 matching over 9 bases. V shed 6 bases and J 5 bases; nucleotides not matched to a gene: 7. CDR1 is SGHTA, CDR2 FQGNSA, per germline. The CDR3 consists of 15 residues. CDR3 bases: TGTGCCAGCAGGGGGCCGGGACAGGGTACCGGGGAGCTGTTTTTT. Translating gives CASRGPGQGTGELFF.

The chain employs TRBV9 and TRBJ2-5; D is perhaps TRBD2 (6 bases). The CDR3 runs 15 residues. CDR1 and CDR2 (germline): SGDLS, YYNGEE. The V and J ends lost 0 bases and 4 bases respectively, with 13 bases between them. CDR3 bases: TGTGCCAGCAGCGTAGTAGGAGGGGCGTCAGAGACCCAGTACTTC. This gives the protein CASSVVGGASETQYF.

This clone was detected a few times. The V and J genes are TRBV6-1 and TRBJ2-5; 7 bases match TRBD1. V lost 7 bases and J lost 5; bases outside the gene matches: 13. Germline loops: CDR1 MNHNS, CDR2 SASEGT. The CDR3 covers 15 residues. The CDR3 sequence is CASTTVRQGEETQYF. DNA for the CDR3: TGTGCCAGCACCACCGTTCGGCAGGGGGAGGAGACCCAGTACTTC.

The table lists this clone with a few counts. The chain couples TRBV19 to TRBJ2-3; 7 nucleotides line up with TRBD1. CDR3 length: 15 amino acids. Germline V CDR1 and CDR2: LNHDA, SQIVND (reference sequence). V was pared by 7 bases and J by 0 bases, with 7 bases of the junction left unmatched. The CDR3 DNA reads as TGTGCCAGTACCGACGACAGGGCTAGCACAGATACGCAGTATTTT. Translating it yields CASTDDRASTDTQYF.

The V call is TRBV10-3, the J call TRBJ1-1, with D perhaps TRBD1 (6 bases). The CDR3 totals 13 residues. Trimming left V 4 bases short and J 6 bases short, with 12 bases between. The germline CDR1 and CDR2 sequences are ENHRY and SYGVKD. The CDR3 protein is CAISGWDNSEAFF. CDR3 nucleotide sequence: TGTGCCATCAGTGGTTGGGACAATTCTGAAGCTTTCTTT.

This clone was counted only a few times. The gene calls are TRBV6-6 and TRBJ1-2; 8 bases are a match to TRBD1. V trimming: 4 bases; J trimming: 6 bases; junction bases outside the gene matches: 10. Germline CDR1 and CDR2: MNHNY and SVGAGI (reference sequence). This CDR3 spans 15 amino acids. The CDR3 nucleotides are TGTGCCAGCAGTTCAGGGGGCTCCCTCCAAAATGGCTACACCTTC. It is translated as CASSSGGSLQNGYTF.

This clone was found once. V is TRBV5-6 and J is TRBJ1-5; unclear D gene. This CDR3 has 15 amino acids. The germline CDR1 and CDR2 sequences are SGHDT and YYEEEE. V was trimmed by 2 bases and J by 1 base, leaving 10 bases between them. CDR3 protein: CASSFGGPSNQPQHF. CDR3 DNA sequence: TGTGCCAGCAGCTTCGGAGGGCCCAGCAATCAGCCCCAGCATTTT.

The table lists this clone with a count of one. DNA of the CDR3: TGTGCCAGCAGCTTAATAGGGATGTACTACGAGCAGTACTTC. Protein: CASSLIGMYYEQYF. The chain combines TRBV7-2 with TRBJ2-7, with D unclear. Looked up from germline, CDR1 is SGHTA and CDR2 is FQGNSA. Trimming removed 2 bases at V and 3 bases at J, with 11 bases between. The length of the CDR3 is 14 residues.

This rearrangement joins TRBV5-6 to TRBJ2-6; unclear D gene. This CDR3 region has 15 residues. Germline CDR1 is SGHDT and CDR2 is YYEEEE. Trimming took 4 bases from V and 2 from J, leaving 10 bases between them. The CDR3 region has the DNA TGTGCCAGCAGCCCGACCGTAGCTGGGGCCAACGTCCTGACTTTC. Its protein is CASSPTVAGANVLTF.

The chain carries TRBV30 and TRBJ1-3; D remains unclear. V lost 3 bases, J lost 4 bases, and 10 bases lay in between. This CDR3 is 13 amino acids long. The germline CDR1 and CDR2 sequences are GTSNPN and SVGIG (reference sequence). CDR3 in DNA: TGTGCCTGGAGGTCTGGGAGCGGAAACACCATATATTTT. It encodes CAWRSGSGNTIYF.

This chain connects TRBV5-4 to TRBJ2-5; no definite D call. Germline-derived CDR1 and CDR2 are SGHNT and YYREEE (reference sequence). The CDR3 is 12 amino acids. Trimming pared 4 bases from V and 5 bases from J, leaving 9 bases between. The CDR3: CASSNPGETQYF. The CDR3, as DNA: TGTGCCAGCAGCAATCCCGGGGAGACCCAGTACTTC.

The V and J genes are TRBV5-5 and TRBJ1-1, with a tentative D call TRBD1 (6 bases). The CDR3 has 14 residues. Germline CDR1 is SGHKS and CDR2 is YYEKEE (reference sequence). With 7 bases removed from V and 4 bases from J, the gap between germline ends came to 17 bases. For the CDR3, the DNA is TGTGCCAGCGGATTAAGGGGGGGAAGCACTGAAGCTTTCTTT. This codes for CASGLRGGSTEAFF.

This chain joins TRBV5-8 and TRBJ1-6, with D perhaps TRBD1 (5 bases). Trimming took off 1 base at V and 9 bases at J, with 11 bases between the two ends. CDR3 length equals 14 residues. CDR1 SGHTS and CDR2 YDEGEE come from the germline V gene. CDR3 coding DNA: TGTGCCAGCAGCTTGAGGGGAGACAGTTCACCCCTCCACTTT. Translating it yields CASSLRGDSSPLHF. The whole variable domain, filled in from reference TRBV5-8 and TRBJ1-6, reads EAGVTQSPTHLIKTRGQQATLRCSPISGHTSVYWYQQALGLGLQFLLWYDEGEERNRGNFPPRFSGRQFPNYSSELNVNALELEDSALYLCASSLRGDSSPLHFGNGTRLTVT.

The chain links TRBV7-2 to TRBJ1-5; maybe TRBD1 (6 bases). The CDR3 is made up of 17 amino acids. CDR1 is SGHTA and CDR2 is FQGNSA in the germline V gene. The ends were cut back, 4 bases at V and 1 base at J, with 17 bases in the middle. CDR3 protein: CASSSSLGAKSNQPQHF. The CDR3 DNA reads as TGTGCCAGCAGCTCCTCCCTGGGGGCTAAAAGCAATCAGCCCCAGCATTTT.

The J gene is TRBJ2-5, the V gene TRBV5-4, with 8 bases identical to TRBD2. CDR1 and CDR2 from the germline V gene are SGHNT and YYREEE (reference sequence). CDR3 length equals 13 residues. Trimming took 0 bases from V and 10 from J; bases not matched to a gene: 5. The CDR3 sequence is CASSLGLAPNQYF. The CDR3 region has the DNA TGTGCCAGCAGCTTGGGACTAGCGCCAAACCAGTACTTC.

The rearrangement links TRBV5-5 to TRBJ1-1; no definite D call. The germline V gene encodes CDR1 SGHKS and CDR2 YYEKEE (reference sequence). The ends were cut back, 0 bases at V and 0 bases at J, with 12 bases in the middle. The CDR3 spans 16 residues. The CDR3 here is CASSLVPSGVNTEAFF. For the CDR3, the DNA is TGTGCCAGCAGCTTGGTCCCGTCCGGGGTGAACACTGAAGCTTTCTTT.

V is TRBV7-8 and J is TRBJ1-2; D perhaps matches TRBD1 (5 bases). V dropped 2 bases and J dropped 2 bases, with 12 bases sitting between them. The CDR3 is 15 residues long. Germline lookup yields CDR1 SGHVS and CDR2 FQNEAQ. The CDR3 is CASSLNSGGNYGYTF. CDR3 in DNA: TGTGCCAGCAGCTTAAATAGCGGGGGGAACTATGGCTACACCTTC.

This clone appeared a few times. This chain connects TRBV5-1 to TRBJ2-1; D perhaps matches TRBD2 (5 bases). The ends were cut back, 2 bases at V and 7 bases at J, with 7 bases in the middle. Looked up from germline, CDR1 is SGHRS and CDR2 is YFSETQ. This CDR3 has 12 residues. CDR3 protein: CASSFLANEQFF. CDR3 DNA: TGCGCCAGCAGCTTTCTAGCAAATGAGCAGTTCTTC.

The table lists this clone with a few counts. The chain is built from TRBV11-2 and TRBJ1-2; 9 bases align to TRBD1. Looked up from germline, CDR1 is SGHAT and CDR2 is FQNNGV. This CDR3 comprises 15 residues. V shed 5 bases, J shed 4 bases, and the junction held 8 bases outside the gene matches. CDR3 protein: CASSVGTGRIYGYTF. In nucleotides, the CDR3 is TGTGCCAGCAGCGTAGGGACAGGGAGGATCTATGGCTACACCTTC.

The chain couples TRBV6-1 to TRBJ2-7, with TRBD2 matching over 8 bases. V lost 1 base and J lost 3; bases outside the gene matches: 5. The CDR3 extends over 15 amino acids. The V gene's germline CDR1 is MNHNS and CDR2 SASEGT. The CDR3 here is CASSEVSGTSYEQYF. CDR3 nucleotides: TGTGCCAGCAGTGAAGTCTCCGGGACTAGCTACGAGCAGTACTTC.

The chain links TRBV28 to TRBJ2-1; possibly TRBD1 or TRBD2 for D (6 bases each). The germline V and J ends were trimmed by 6 bases and 8 bases, with 17 bases remaining between them. Germline CDR1 is MDHEN and CDR2 is SYDVKM. The CDR3 spans 14 residues. This CDR3 is CASRPGGNRDEQFF. The CDR3 coding sequence is TGTGCCAGCAGACCCGGGGGCAATAGGGATGAGCAGTTCTTC.

The rearrangement links TRBV6-5 to TRBJ2-1, with D tentatively TRBD2 (8 bases). Looked up from germline, CDR1 is MNHEY and CDR2 is SVGAGI. Trimming left V 7 bases short and J 4 bases short, with 17 bases between. The CDR3 extends over 15 amino acids. This CDR3 reads CASTPGGGGYNEQFF. The CDR3 DNA reads as TGTGCCAGCACCCCGGGAGGGGGCGGGTACAATGAGCAGTTCTTC.

The rearrangement links TRBV2 to TRBJ2-3; TRBD2 matches at 8 bases. The CDR3 is 14 residues long. The germline gives CDR1 SNHLY, CDR2 FYNNEI. With V trimmed by 8 bases and J by 3 bases, 7 bases remained unmatched. CDR3 DNA sequence: TGTGCCAGCGCCCGGGGGGGAGATACAGATACGCAGTATTTT. Residues: CASARGGDTDTQYF.

This chain joins TRBV2 and TRBJ1-4; 7 nucleotides align to TRBD1. V shed 6 bases, J shed 5 bases, and the junction held 9 bases outside the gene matches. The CDR3 is 15 amino acids. Germline CDR1 and CDR2: SNHLY and FYNNEI. The CDR3 loop is CASRETGLMNEKLFF. CDR3 nucleotides: TGTGCCAGCAGAGAGACAGGGTTAATGAATGAAAAACTGTTTTTT.

The chain carries TRBV29-1 and TRBJ2-5, with D unresolved. The V gene lost 3 bases and the J gene lost 1 base, with 6 bases spanning the gap. This CDR3 region has 12 residues. Germline values: CDR1 SQVTM, CDR2 ANQGSEA. As DNA, the CDR3 is TGCAGCGTTGACGATATCCAAGAGACCCAGTACTTC. Translation: CSVDDIQETQYF.

The genes are TRBV5-4 and TRBJ2-7, with 9 bases matching TRBD1. From germline, CDR1 is SGHNT and CDR2 YYREEE (reference sequence). This CDR3 spans 13 amino acids. After removal of 3 bases from V and 2 bases from J, the junction contained 0 bases not matched to a gene. CDR3 DNA: TGTGCCAGCAGCTGGGACAGGGCCTACGAGCAGTACTTC. This gives the protein CASSWDRAYEQYF.

This rearrangement joins TRBV28 to TRBJ1-3; perhaps TRBD1 as D (5 bases). The CDR3 extends over 12 amino acids. Germline CDR1 is MDHEN and CDR2 is SYDVKM. V was pared by 8 bases and J by 0 bases, with 5 bases between. The CDR3 loop is CASGASGNTIYF. DNA for the CDR3: TGTGCCAGCGGGGCCTCTGGAAACACCATATATTTT.

On this clone: Other DNA sequences in the sample encode the same CDR3. The DNA for the CDR3 is TGTGCCAGCAGCCTTGGGACAGGCACTGAAGCTTTCTTT. Translation: CASSLGTGTEAFF. J is TRBJ1-1 and V is TRBV7-2; 8 positions match TRBD1. Germline CDR1 is SGHTA and CDR2 is FQGNSA. V shed 5 bases and J 4 bases; nucleotides not matched to a gene: 3. There are 13 residues in the CDR3.

The chain uses TRBV6-6 and TRBJ2-7, with 14 bases that match TRBD2. Germline-derived CDR1 and CDR2 are MNHNY and SVGAGI (reference sequence). The trim removed 5 bases at V and 0 bases at J, leaving 3 bases unmatched. The CDR3 spans 16 residues. CDR3: CASSTGLAGGSYEQYF. The DNA of the CDR3 is TGTGCCAGCAGTACAGGACTAGCGGGGGGCTCCTACGAGCAGTACTTC.

V is TRBV5-4 and J is TRBJ1-1; D is uncertain. The V and J ends lost 4 bases and 4 bases respectively, with 14 bases between them. The V gene's germline CDR1 is SGHNT and CDR2 YYREEE (reference sequence). There are 14 residues in the CDR3. CDR3 protein: CASSPLRGFTEAFF. Written as DNA, the CDR3 is TGTGCCAGCAGCCCCCTACGCGGTTTCACTGAAGCTTTCTTT.

This chain links TRBV18 with TRBJ2-2; 12 positions agree with TRBD2. The germline V gene encodes CDR1 KGHSH and CDR2 LQKENI. The CDR3 has 16 amino acids. The junction had 3 bases not matched to a gene; V was cut back by 3 bases and J by 4 bases. CDR3 sequence reads: CASSPGLAGITGELFF. The CDR3 DNA reads TGTGCCAGCTCACCGGGACTAGCGGGTATCACCGGGGAGCTGTTTTTT.

A single count supports this clone. This chain links TRBV18 with TRBJ1-2; D is perhaps TRBD1 (6 bases). V was shortened by 0 bases and J by 9 bases, with 20 bases between the two germline ends. CDR1 is KGHSH, CDR2 LQKENI, per germline. The CDR3 consists of 16 residues. DNA for the CDR3: TGTGCCAGCTCACCACCATCGGGGGAGAGGGGGATGAGCTACACCTTC. Protein sequence: CASSPPSGERGMSYTF.